The source of this T cell receptor beta chain is a study of metastatic and nonmetastatic thyroid tumors. About the study: Repertoire comparison spanned blood and tumor or nodule tissue of malignant and benign thyroid patients. Study results and limitations: Patients with malignant thyroid tumors reportedly had significantly higher TCR beta diversity than those with benign nodules, in blood and tumor.

The CDR3 consists of 15 residues. V was shortened by 0 bases and J by 7 bases, with 16 bases between the two germline ends. Germline values: CDR1 GTSNPN, CDR2 SVGIG (reference sequence). No treatment of any kind had been given to any patient before thyroid surgery. Per the authors' pipeline: Researchers built a distant-metastasis classifier for papillary thyroid cancer that drew on CDR3 differences across clinicopathological groups. Via MiXCR, TCRdb re-called the PCR reads. The authors' filters were not applied to this entry. The sample gives approximately 17,000 clones, approximately 30% of which show up once; approximately 22% is in the top ten. As to this clone: Its antigen remains unidentified.

The clonotype was recovered from a female donor with papillary thyroid cancer or a benign thyroid nodule (not recorded which). Some clones in this sample may be carry-over from other donors' samples. The sample comprised tumor tissue. V gene TRBV30 combines with J gene TRBJ2-1; D may be TRBD1 or TRBD2 (5 bases each). DNA of the CDR3: TGTGCCTGGAGTGTACGGGACCAGTACAATAATGAGCAGTTCTTC. Its protein product is CAWSVRDQYNNEQFF.